The 20 T cell receptor beta chains in this list originate from one sample, sequenced in a study of T cells in Graves' hyperthyroidism and ophthalmopathy (dated by TCRdb to between 2019 and 2020). Receptor libraries were prepared by multiplex PCR. The sequencer was an Illumina HiSeq 2000. The TCR beta CDR3 regions were amplified from the RNA transcripts. For the first round of RT-PCR on the TCR CDR3, the HTBI primer set was used together with the Qiagen OneStep RT-PCR kit. TCRdb reanalyzed the raw reads on its own, using fastp at Q25 for trimming and MiXCR for clone calling, and kept in-frame beta chains. Every entry covers one CDR3 protein and lists the most common genes and DNA from its rows. Recorded for this sample are around 290,000 distinct CDR3 sequences; approximately 15% of them occurred a single time. The ten largest clones represent about 50% of the sample. The sequenced sample consisted of blood. The receptors originated from a woman aged 55 to 70 with Graves' ophthalmopathy.

This clonotype has a count of ten or more. The chain links TRBV18 to TRBJ2-5; the D is unclear. The length of the CDR3 is 13 residues. V lost 2 bases, J lost 2 bases, and 6 bases lay in between. CDR1 KGHSH and CDR2 LQKENI come from the germline V gene. CDR3: CASSPKIQETQYF. The DNA of the CDR3 is TGTGCCAGCTCACCAAAAATTCAAGAGACCCAGTACTTC.

The chain couples TRBV5-1 to TRBJ2-7, with TRBD2 as a possible D gene (5 bases). Trimming cost V 6 bases and J 5 bases, with 12 bases left between them. The CDR3 consists of 12 residues. The germline V gene has CDR1 SGHRS and CDR2 YFSETQ. The CDR3 sequence is CASNSGIHEQYF. CDR3 nucleotides: TGCGCCAGCAATTCCGGGATCCACGAGCAGTACTTC.

The chain carries TRBV4-3 and TRBJ2-3; D unclear. Trimming left V 0 bases short and J 5 bases short, with 6 bases between. The CDR3 has 13 amino acids. Germline V gives CDR1 LGHNA, CDR2 YSLEER. Written as DNA, the CDR3 is TGCGCCAGCAGCCAAGATAACGTAGATACGCAGTATTTT. Amino acid sequence: CASSQDNVDTQYF.

This clonotype was found a few times. This sequence joins TRBV20-1 and TRBJ2-2; 11 nucleotides align to TRBD2. The CDR3 is 16 residues long. The trim removed 3 bases at V and 6 bases at J, leaving 9 bases unmatched. Germline assignment: CDR1 DFQATT and CDR2 SNEGSKA (reference sequence). CDR3 nucleotide sequence: TGCAGTGCTAGCCACGTACTAGCGGGAGTATCCGGGGAGCTGTTTTTT. Its protein product is CSASHVLAGVSGELFF.

The sample holds many counts of this clonotype. The V gene is TRBV7-2, the J gene TRBJ1-1; no firm D call. V was trimmed by 1 base and J by 4 bases, leaving 10 bases between them. The CDR3 sequence is 14 residues long. Per germline, CDR1 SGHTA and CDR2 FQGNSA. The CDR3 loop is CASSLGFVGTEAFF. CDR3 DNA: TGTGCCAGCAGCTTAGGGTTTGTGGGCACTGAAGCTTTCTTT.

This clonotype was counted many times. The chain couples TRBV6-6 to TRBJ2-1, with a tentative D call TRBD1 (6 bases). CDR3 length equals 15 residues. V lost 0 bases to trimming and J lost 0 bases, with 6 bases between them. CDR1 and CDR2 from the germline V gene are MNHNY and SVGAGI (reference sequence). The CDR3, as DNA: TGTGCCAGCAGTTACTCGGACAGCTCCTACAATGAGCAGTTCTTC. Protein sequence: CASSYSDSSYNEQFF.

This rearrangement joins TRBV7-8 to TRBJ2-3; D remains unclear. Deletions cut 6 bases from V and 0 bases from J, with 13 bases between. Germline CDR1 SGHVS, CDR2 FQNEAQ. The CDR3 consists of 15 residues. Here the CDR3 reads CASSYKYSSTDTQYF. The CDR3 DNA reads TGTGCCAGCAGTTATAAATACTCTAGCACAGATACGCAGTATTTT.

In its sample, this clonotype was seen many times. This chain uses TRBV20-1 with TRBJ2-7, with a tentative D call TRBD1 (5 bases). Germline lookup yields CDR1 DFQATT and CDR2 SNEGSKA (reference sequence). Trimming left V 4 bases short and J 3 bases short, with 10 bases between. This CDR3 has 12 residues. The CDR3 loop is CSATDQGYEQYF. CDR3 DNA sequence: TGCAGTGCTACCGATCAGGGCTACGAGCAGTACTTC.

This clonotype was recorded at least ten times. V gene TRBV20-1 combines with J gene TRBJ1-6; 7 positions agree with TRBD1. In germline, CDR1 is DFQATT, CDR2 SNEGSKA (reference sequence). With 8 bases clipped from V and 6 bases from J, the junction kept 7 bases outside the gene matches. This CDR3 is 13 amino acids long. This CDR3 is CSTLTGTNSPLHF. The CDR3, as DNA: TGCAGTACTCTGACAGGGACTAATTCACCCCTCCACTTT.

The gene calls are TRBV9 and TRBJ2-2; TRBD1 matches 7 bases. With V trimmed by 4 bases and J by 0 bases, 9 bases remained unmatched. The CDR3 contains 17 residues. The germline V gene encodes CDR1 SGDLS and CDR2 YYNGEE. The CDR3 protein is CASSTRRGQPNTGELFF. As DNA, the CDR3 is TGTGCCAGCAGCACCCGTCGGGGACAGCCGAACACCGGGGAGCTGTTTTTT.

This rearrangement joins TRBV20-1 to TRBJ2-1; no firm D call. Deletions cut 0 bases from V and 6 bases from J, with 18 bases between. The CDR3 covers 16 residues. Germline V gene data show CDR1 as DFQATT and CDR2 as SNEGSKA (reference sequence). The CDR3: CSARESTPPATNEQFF. CDR3 nucleotide sequence: TGCAGTGCTAGAGAGAGCACCCCCCCAGCGACCAATGAGCAGTTCTTC.

By its share, this clonotype is medium-sized. This chain uses TRBV27 with TRBJ2-3; 11 bases match TRBD2. Germline assignment: CDR1 MNHEY and CDR2 SMNVEV (reference sequence). With V trimmed by 1 base and J by 6 bases, 12 bases remained unmatched. The CDR3 consists of 18 residues. The CDR3 DNA sequence: TGTGCCAGCAGTTTATTCCCTAATAGCGGGAGGGCCGCTGATACGCAGTATTTT. It encodes CASSLFPNSGRAADTQYF.

At least ten counts were recorded for this clonotype. The chain recombines TRBV12-3 or TRBV12-4 with TRBJ1-2; D remains unclear. The CDR3 extends over 13 amino acids. Trimming pared 2 bases from V and 2 bases from J, leaving 6 bases between. CDR3 sequence: CASSLLGNYGYTF. In nucleotides, the CDR3 is TGTGCCAGCAGTTTACTAGGGAACTATGGCTACACCTTC.

This clonotype was recorded many times. The V gene is TRBV6-5, the J gene TRBJ2-1; D ambiguous. Trimming stripped 2 bases from V and 3 bases from J, with 2 bases between. This CDR3 has 12 residues. Germline-derived CDR1 and CDR2 are MNHEY and SVGAGI. CDR3 DNA sequence: TGTGCCAGCAGTTACGACTACAATGAGCAGTTCTTC. This sequence encodes CASSYDYNEQFF.

This clonotype was counted between two and nine times. The chain has TRBV10-3 and TRBJ2-7; TRBD1 is a possible D gene (5 bases). Trimming stripped 5 bases from V and 1 base from J, with 15 bases between. This CDR3 has 15 residues. Germline assignment: CDR1 ENHRY and CDR2 SYGVKD. This chain's CDR3 is CAISKGSTASYEQYF. The CDR3, as DNA: TGTGCCATCAGTAAGGGGTCAACAGCTTCCTACGAGCAGTACTTC.

V and J are TRBV20-1 and TRBJ1-4, with D unclear. V shed 5 bases and J shed 7 bases, with 20 bases lying between them. The CDR3 has 15 residues. Germline V gene sequence: CDR1 DFQATT, CDR2 SNEGSKA (reference sequence). Here the CDR3 DNA reads TGCAGTGCTGAGGAGGGAGGGTGGTTGGGTGAAAAACTGTTTTTT. It translates to CSAEEGGWLGEKLFF.

Ten or more counts support this clonotype. This rearrangement joins TRBV7-2 to TRBJ2-5, with 7 bases aligning to TRBD1. Germline values: CDR1 SGHTA, CDR2 FQGNSA. V was pared by 4 bases and J by 2 bases, with 4 bases of the junction left unmatched. CDR3 length: 14 residues. For the CDR3, the DNA is TGTGCCAGCAGCTCCTGGACAGGTCAAGAGACCCAGTACTTC. It specifies CASSSWTGQETQYF.

This clonotype came up many times. The gene calls are TRBV20-1 and TRBJ2-2; D perhaps matches TRBD2 (6 bases). V was shortened by 0 bases and J by 4 bases, with 15 bases between the two germline ends. The length of the CDR3 is 16 residues. Germline-derived CDR1 and CDR2 are DFQATT and SNEGSKA (reference sequence). This chain's CDR3 is CSAREGGSPSTGELFF. The CDR3 DNA follows: TGCAGTGCTAGAGAAGGAGGGTCTCCCAGCACCGGGGAGCTGTTTTTT.

The V call is TRBV15, the J call TRBJ1-5; maybe TRBD1 (5 bases). The CDR3 covers 12 residues. CDR1 LNHNV and CDR2 YYDKDF come from the germline V gene (reference sequence). Deletions cut 3 bases from V and 7 bases from J, with 7 bases between. In DNA form, the CDR3 reads TGTGCCACCAGCAGCCAGGGCCAGCCCCAGCATTTT. Translated: CATSSQGQPQHF. The complete variable domain, with remaining parts taken from reference TRBV15 and TRBJ1-5, reads DAMVIQNPRYQVTQFGKPVTLSCSQTLNHNVMYWYQQKSSQAPKLLFHYYDKDFNNEADTPDNFQSRRPNTSFCFLDIRSPGLGDTAMYLCATSSQGQPQHFGDGTRLSIL.

This clonotype was seen repeatedly, ten times or more. Here the CDR3 reads CASSYLGGAGSPLHF. In DNA form, the CDR3 reads TGTGCCAGCAGCTACCTGGGAGGGGCTGGTTCACCCCTCCACTTT. The chain recombines TRBV7-8 with TRBJ1-6, with a weak D call TRBD1 (5 bases). Trimming took off 4 bases at V and 9 bases at J, with 16 bases between the two ends. CDR3 length equals 15 residues. Germline V CDR1 and CDR2: SGHVS, FQNEAQ.